This TCR beta chain was retrieved from a study of cytomegalovirus exposure and HLA in healthy donors. Overall study findings and caveats: Among the CMV-associated chains, a few were confirmed in vitro as specific for CMV antigens. The authors reported that TCR beta sequences could predict HLA-A and HLA-B alleles. These predictions were accurate for most subjects in the first cohort.

In the PCR, 60 Vbeta and 13 Jbeta primers were used. Clones were read by immunoSEQ multiplex PCR, and TCRdb kept only the in-frame ones, dropping some. Its clone listing holds almost 35,000 clones. Concerning this clone: Its antigen is unknown.

The CDR3 has 15 residues. CDR1 is SGHDT and CDR2 is YYEEEE in the germline V gene. V was shortened by 2 bases and J by 3 bases, with 12 bases between the two germline ends. The receptor was isolated from a woman between 35 and 50 years old in good health and CMV-seropositive. The V and J genes are TRBV5-6 and TRBJ2-1; D is perhaps TRBD2 (6 bases). The sample was PBMCs. This CDR3 reads CASSLDPGVYNEQFF. The CDR3 region has the DNA TGTGCCAGCAGCTTAGATCCGGGGGTCTACAATGAGCAGTTCTTC.